Shown below are 9 T cell receptor beta chains from a single sample sequenced in a study of blood T cell repertoires in COVID-19. TCRdb's copy holds only in-frame clones and misses some; the assay was immunoSEQ multiplex PCR. The table includes some 170,000 clones, roughly four fifths detected once. Sequenced material: peripheral blood. The origin of the receptors is a human donor in a cohort sampled during active COVID-19.

This clone was seen at least ten times. The rearrangement uses TRBV3-1 (or the pseudogene TRBV3-2) and TRBJ2-3; D remains unclear. Trimming removed 0 bases at V and 1 base at J, with 14 bases between. This CDR3 contains 17 residues. CDR1 is LGHDT and CDR2 is YNNKEL in the germline V gene (reference sequence). CDR3 nucleotides: TGTGCCAGCAGCCAAGAAAACCTAGGTTTCTGCACAGATACGCAGTATTTT. Translated, it gives CASSQENLGFCTDTQYF.

This clone came up once. The chain recombines TRBV5-8 with TRBJ2-4; possible D gene TRBD1, 5 bases. V was pared by 4 bases and J by 1 base, with 18 bases between. The length of the CDR3 is 17 residues. Germline-derived CDR1 and CDR2 are SGHTS and YDEGEE. CDR3 nucleotide sequence: TGTGCCAGCAGCGGCCCCCCCCAGGGCGCGGCCAAAAACATTCAGTACTTC. It translates to CASSGPPQGAAKNIQYF.

V gene TRBV6-2 or TRBV6-3 combines with J gene TRBJ1-2, with D possibly TRBD1 on 6 matching bases. The CDR3 sequence is 16 residues long. Trimming removed 2 bases from V and 2 bases from J, with 15 bases in between. Looked up from germline, CDR1 is MNHEY and CDR2 is SVGEGT. Written as DNA, the CDR3 is TGTGCCAGCAGTTACCTCGCCAATACAGGGAACTATGGCTACACCTTC. Translating gives CASSYLANTGNYGYTF.

This clone was seen a few times. J is TRBJ2-5 and V is TRBV18; 9 bases align to TRBD2. V dropped 3 bases and J dropped 5; count of bases not matched to a gene: 10. Per germline, CDR1 KGHSH and CDR2 LQKENI. The CDR3 extends over 16 amino acids. The CDR3 loop reads CASSPPRVAGVETQYF. The DNA of the CDR3 is TGTGCCAGCTCACCGCCCCGGGTAGCGGGAGTTGAGACCCAGTACTTC. Filled out from reference TRBV18 and TRBJ2-5, the complete variable domain reads NAGVMQNPRHLVRRRGQEARLRCSPMKGHSHVYWYRQLPEEGLKFMVYLQKENIIDESGMPKERFSAEFPKEGPSILRIQQVVRGDSAAYFCASSPPRVAGVETQYFGPGTRLLVL.

The chain employs TRBV2 and TRBJ2-5; tentatively, D is TRBD2 (5 bases). This CDR3 has 15 residues. The germline V gene has CDR1 SNHLY and CDR2 FYNNEI. V lost 7 bases and J 1 base, leaving 16 bases between the germline ends. DNA of the CDR3: TGTGCCAGCACCGGGATGGCTGATTCCCAAGAGACCCAGTACTTC. It specifies CASTGMADSQETQYF. The whole variable domain, remainder taken from reference TRBV2 and TRBJ2-5, is EPEVTQTPSHQVTQMGQEVILRCVPISNHLYFYWYRQILGQKVEFLVSFYNNEISEKSEIFDDQFSVERPDGSNFTLKIRSTKLEDSAMYFCASTGMADSQETQYFGPGTRLLVL.

The chain joins TRBV6-5 to TRBJ2-7; a weak D match, TRBD1 (5 bases). Per the germline V gene, CDR1 is MNHEY and CDR2 is SVGAGI. This CDR3 is built from 12 residues. V lost 7 bases to trimming and J lost 6 bases, with 13 bases between them. The CDR3 loop is CASILTGSEQYF. CDR3 nucleotide sequence: TGTGCCAGCATCTTAACAGGTAGCGAGCAGTACTTC.

On this clone: A junction boundary mismatches the germline segment, possibly from a read error. The chain combines TRBV4-3 with TRBJ2-3; 9 nucleotides match TRBD2. This CDR3 comprises 16 residues. CDR1 LGHNA and CDR2 YSLEER come from the germline V gene. CDR3 amino acids: CASSQGTGTSTDTQYF. Here the CDR3 DNA reads TGCGCCAGCAGCCAAGGAACCGGGACTAGCACCGATACGCAGTATTTT.

This chain uses TRBV27 with TRBJ1-5; possibly TRBD1 for D (5 bases). The CDR3 is made up of 14 amino acids. From germline, CDR1 is MNHEY and CDR2 SMNVEV (reference sequence). V lost 0 bases, J lost 2 bases, and 5 bases lay in between. The CDR3 is CASSLSGGNQPQHF. CDR3 coding DNA: TGTGCCAGCAGTTTATCAGGGGGCAATCAGCCCCAGCATTTT.

The CDR3: CASSLTGVQETQYF. The CDR3, as DNA: TGTGCCAGCAGTTTAACAGGGGTACAAGAGACCCAGTACTTC. This rearrangement joins TRBV27 to TRBJ2-5, with 7 bases aligning to TRBD1. Germline CDR1 reads MNHEY; CDR2 reads SMNVEV (reference sequence). CDR3 length: 14 residues. The V segment lost 2 bases and the J segment 2 bases; nucleotides outside the gene matches: 2.